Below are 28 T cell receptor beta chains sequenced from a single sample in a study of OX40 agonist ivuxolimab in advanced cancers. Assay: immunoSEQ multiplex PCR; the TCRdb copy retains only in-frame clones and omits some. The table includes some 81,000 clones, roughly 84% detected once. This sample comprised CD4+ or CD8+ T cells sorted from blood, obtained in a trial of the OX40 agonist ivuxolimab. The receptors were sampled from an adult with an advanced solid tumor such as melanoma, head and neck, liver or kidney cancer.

The CDR3 DNA reads as TGTGCCAGCAGCCGATTCTACGAGCAGTACTTC. Its translation: CASSRFYEQYF. The chain recombines TRBV28 with TRBJ2-5; D is uncertain. Gene TRBJ2-7 matches the end of the DNA better, so the J call may be wrong. Germline-derived CDR1 and CDR2 are MDHEN and SYDVKM. The CDR3 sequence is 11 residues long.

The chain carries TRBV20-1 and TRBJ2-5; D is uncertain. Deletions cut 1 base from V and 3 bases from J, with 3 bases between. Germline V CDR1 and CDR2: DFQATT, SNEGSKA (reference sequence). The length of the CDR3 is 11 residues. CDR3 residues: CSARGEETQYF. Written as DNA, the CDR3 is TGCAGTGCTAGAGGAGAAGAGACCCAGTACTTC.

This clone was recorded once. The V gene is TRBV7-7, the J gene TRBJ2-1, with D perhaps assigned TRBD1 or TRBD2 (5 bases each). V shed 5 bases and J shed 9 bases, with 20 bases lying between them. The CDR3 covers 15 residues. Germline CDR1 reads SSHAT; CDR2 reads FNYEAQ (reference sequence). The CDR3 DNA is TGTGCCAGCAGCCCTGAGGTGGGGGTACCAACTGAGCAGTTCTTC. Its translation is CASSPEVGVPTEQFF.

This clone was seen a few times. For the CDR3, the DNA is TGCGCCAGCAGCCTTCGAACAGATACGCAGTATTTT. This codes for CASSLRTDTQYF. The chain uses TRBV4-1 and TRBJ2-3; no reliable D call. Between the trimmed V and J ends, which lost 4 bases and 3 bases, there was a span of 5 bases. Germline V gene lookup returns CDR1 MGHRA and CDR2 YSYEKL. The CDR3 totals 12 residues.

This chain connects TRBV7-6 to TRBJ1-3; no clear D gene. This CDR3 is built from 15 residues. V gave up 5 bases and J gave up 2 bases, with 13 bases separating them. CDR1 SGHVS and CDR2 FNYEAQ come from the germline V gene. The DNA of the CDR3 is TGTGCCAGCAGCCATGACCGGGCGCCTGGAAACACCATATATTTT. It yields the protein CASSHDRAPGNTIYF.

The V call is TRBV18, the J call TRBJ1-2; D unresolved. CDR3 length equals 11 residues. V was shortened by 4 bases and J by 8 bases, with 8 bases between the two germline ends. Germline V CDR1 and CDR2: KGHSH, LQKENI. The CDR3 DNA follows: TGTGCCAGCTCACTACAAGGGGGCTACACCTTC. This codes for CASSLQGGYTF.

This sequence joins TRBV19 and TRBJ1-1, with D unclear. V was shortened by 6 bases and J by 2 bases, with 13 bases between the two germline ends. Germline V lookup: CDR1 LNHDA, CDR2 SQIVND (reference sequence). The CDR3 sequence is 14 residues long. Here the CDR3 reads CASRYGARNTEAFF. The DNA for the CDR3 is TGTGCCAGTAGATATGGAGCGAGAAACACTGAAGCTTTCTTT.

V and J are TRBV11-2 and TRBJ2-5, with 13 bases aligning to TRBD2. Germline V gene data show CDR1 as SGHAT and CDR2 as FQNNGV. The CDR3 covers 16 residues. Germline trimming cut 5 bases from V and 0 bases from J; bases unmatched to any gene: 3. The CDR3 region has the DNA TGTGCCAGCAGCCCGGGACTAGCGGGGAACCAAGAGACCCAGTACTTC. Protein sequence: CASSPGLAGNQETQYF.

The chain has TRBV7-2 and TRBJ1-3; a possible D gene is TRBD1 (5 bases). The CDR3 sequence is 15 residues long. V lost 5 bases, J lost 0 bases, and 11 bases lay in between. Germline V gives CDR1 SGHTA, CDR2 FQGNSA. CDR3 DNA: TGTGCCAGCAGCCGGGGGAAGCTCTCTGGAAACACCATATATTTT. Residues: CASSRGKLSGNTIYF.

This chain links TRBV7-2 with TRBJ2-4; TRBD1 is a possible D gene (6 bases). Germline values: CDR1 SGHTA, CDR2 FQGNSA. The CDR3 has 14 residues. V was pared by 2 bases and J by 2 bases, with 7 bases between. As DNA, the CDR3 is TGTGCCAGCAGCTTAAGGGGGTCCAAAAACATTCAGTACTTC. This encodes CASSLRGSKNIQYF.

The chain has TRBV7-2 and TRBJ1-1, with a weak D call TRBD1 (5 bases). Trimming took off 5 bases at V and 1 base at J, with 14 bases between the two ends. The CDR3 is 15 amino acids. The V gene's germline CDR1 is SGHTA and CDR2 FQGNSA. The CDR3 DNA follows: TGTGCCAGCAGCCCAGAAACAGGCACGAACACTGAAGCTTTCTTT. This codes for CASSPETGTNTEAFF.

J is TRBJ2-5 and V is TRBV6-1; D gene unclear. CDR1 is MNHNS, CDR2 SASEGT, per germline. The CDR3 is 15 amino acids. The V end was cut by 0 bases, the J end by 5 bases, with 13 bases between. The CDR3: CASSEAFGRDETQYF. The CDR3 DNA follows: TGTGCCAGCAGTGAAGCATTCGGCAGAGATGAGACCCAGTACTTC.

CDR3 coding DNA: TGTGCCACCAGCAGCGGGGCTGGAGAGACCCAGTACTTC. It encodes CATSSGAGETQYF. The gene calls are TRBV15 and TRBJ2-5, with D tentatively TRBD1 or TRBD2 (5 bases each). V gave up 3 bases and J gave up 4 bases, with 9 bases separating them. The germline V gene has CDR1 LNHNV and CDR2 YYDKDF (reference sequence). The length of the CDR3 is 13 residues.

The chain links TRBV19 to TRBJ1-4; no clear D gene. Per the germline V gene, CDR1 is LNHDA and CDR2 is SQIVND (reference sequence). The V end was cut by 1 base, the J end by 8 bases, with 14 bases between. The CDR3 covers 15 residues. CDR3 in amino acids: CASSIGRGPNEKLFF. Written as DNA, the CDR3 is TGTGCCAGTAGTATAGGGCGAGGACCGAACGAAAAACTGTTTTTT.

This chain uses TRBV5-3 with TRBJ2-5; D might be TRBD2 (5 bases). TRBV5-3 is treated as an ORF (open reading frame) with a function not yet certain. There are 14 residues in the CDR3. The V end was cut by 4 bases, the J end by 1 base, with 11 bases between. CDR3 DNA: TGTGCCAGAAGCCCTGGGAGCCTCCAAGAGACCCAGTACTTC. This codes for CARSPGSLQETQYF.

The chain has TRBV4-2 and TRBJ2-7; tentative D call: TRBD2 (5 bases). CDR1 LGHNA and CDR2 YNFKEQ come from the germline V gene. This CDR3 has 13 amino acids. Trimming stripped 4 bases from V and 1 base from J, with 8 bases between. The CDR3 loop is CASSREWSYEQYF. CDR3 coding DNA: TGTGCCAGCAGCCGGGAGTGGTCCTACGAGCAGTACTTC.

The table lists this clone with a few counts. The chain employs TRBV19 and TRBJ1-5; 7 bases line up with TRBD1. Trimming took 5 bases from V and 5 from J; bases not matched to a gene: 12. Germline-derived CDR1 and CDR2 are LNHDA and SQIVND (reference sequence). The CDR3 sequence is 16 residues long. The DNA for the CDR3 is TGTGCCAGTAGTTTACGGACAGGAAGGGCTGATCAGCCCCAGCATTTT. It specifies CASSLRTGRADQPQHF.

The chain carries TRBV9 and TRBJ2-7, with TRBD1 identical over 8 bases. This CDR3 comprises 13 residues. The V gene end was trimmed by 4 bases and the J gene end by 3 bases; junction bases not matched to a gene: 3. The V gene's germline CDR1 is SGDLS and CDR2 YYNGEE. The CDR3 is CASSPGQGYEQYF. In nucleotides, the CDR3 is TGTGCCAGCAGCCCTGGACAGGGCTACGAGCAGTACTTC.

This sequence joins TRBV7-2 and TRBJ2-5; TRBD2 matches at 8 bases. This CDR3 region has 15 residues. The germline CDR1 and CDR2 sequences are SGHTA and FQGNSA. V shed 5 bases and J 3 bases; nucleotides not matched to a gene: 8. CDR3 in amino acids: CASSPGGGREETQYF. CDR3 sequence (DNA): TGTGCCAGCAGCCCCGGGGGGGGCAGGGAAGAGACCCAGTACTTC.

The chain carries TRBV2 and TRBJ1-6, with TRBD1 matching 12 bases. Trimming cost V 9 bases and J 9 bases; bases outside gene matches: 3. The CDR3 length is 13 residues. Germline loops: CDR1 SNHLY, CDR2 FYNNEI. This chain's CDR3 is CARGTGGFSPLHF. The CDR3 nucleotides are TGTGCCAGGGGGACAGGGGGCTTTTCACCCCTCCACTTT.

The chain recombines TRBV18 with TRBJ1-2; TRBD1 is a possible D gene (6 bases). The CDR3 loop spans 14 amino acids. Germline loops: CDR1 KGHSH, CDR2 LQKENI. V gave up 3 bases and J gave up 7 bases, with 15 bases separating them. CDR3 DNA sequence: TGTGCCAGCTCACCCTCTGGGGGGGCACCTGGCTACACCTTC. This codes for CASSPSGGAPGYTF. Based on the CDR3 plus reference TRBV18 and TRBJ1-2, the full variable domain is NAGVMQNPRHLVRRRGQEARLRCSPMKGHSHVYWYRQLPEEGLKFMVYLQKENIIDESGMPKERFSAEFPKEGPSILRIQQVVRGDSAAYFCASSPSGGAPGYTFGSGTRLTVV.

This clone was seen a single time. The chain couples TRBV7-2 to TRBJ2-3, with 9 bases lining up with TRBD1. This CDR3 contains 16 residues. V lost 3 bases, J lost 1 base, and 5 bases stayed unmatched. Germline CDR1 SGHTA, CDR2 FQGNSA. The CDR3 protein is CASSFGQGRGTDTQYF. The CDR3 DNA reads TGTGCCAGCAGCTTTGGACAGGGGAGGGGCACAGATACGCAGTATTTT. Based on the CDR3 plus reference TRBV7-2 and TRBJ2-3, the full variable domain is GAGVSQSPSNKVTEKGKDVELRCDPISGHTALYWYRQSLGQGLEFLIYFQGNSAPDKSGLPSDRFSAERTGGSVSTLTIQRTQQEDSAVYLCASSFGQGRGTDTQYFGPGTRLTVL.

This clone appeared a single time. As DNA, the CDR3 is TGTGCCAGCAGTATTTTCATGGGCCACGAGCAGTACTTC. Translated: CASSIFMGHEQYF. The rearrangement links TRBV13 to TRBJ2-7; D not resolved. Germline-derived CDR1 and CDR2 are PRHDT and FYEKMQ (reference sequence). The CDR3 is made up of 13 amino acids. V was trimmed by 6 bases and J by 5 bases, leaving 14 bases between them.

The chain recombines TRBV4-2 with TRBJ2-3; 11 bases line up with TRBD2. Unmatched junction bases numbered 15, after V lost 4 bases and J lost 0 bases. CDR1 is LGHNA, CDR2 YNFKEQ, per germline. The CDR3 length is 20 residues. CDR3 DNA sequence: TGTGCCAGCAGCCTACTCGGGCTAGCGGGGGGCTCGACTAGCACAGATACGCAGTATTTT. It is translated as CASSLLGLAGGSTSTDTQYF.

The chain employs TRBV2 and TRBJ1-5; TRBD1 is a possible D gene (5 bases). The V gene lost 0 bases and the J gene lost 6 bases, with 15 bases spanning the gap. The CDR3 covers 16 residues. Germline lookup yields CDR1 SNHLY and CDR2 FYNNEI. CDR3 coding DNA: TGTGCCAGCAGTGAAGCGCTTCTAAGGGGCTCTCAGCCCCAGCATTTT. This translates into CASSEALLRGSQPQHF.

The CDR3 bases are TGTGCCAGCAGCCGGTCTGGAACCGGGGAGCTGTTTTTT. This encodes CASSRSGTGELFF. The V call is TRBV5-5, the J call TRBJ2-2; D unclear. Germline V gene sequence: CDR1 SGHKS, CDR2 YYEKEE (reference sequence). The CDR3 is made up of 13 amino acids. Trimming removed 4 bases at V and 5 bases at J, with 9 bases between.

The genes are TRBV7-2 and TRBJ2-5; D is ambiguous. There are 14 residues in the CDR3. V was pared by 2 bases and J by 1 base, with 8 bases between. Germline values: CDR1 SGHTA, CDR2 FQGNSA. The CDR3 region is CASSLSVRQETQYF. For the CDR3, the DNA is TGTGCCAGCAGCTTAAGTGTGCGCCAAGAGACCCAGTACTTC.

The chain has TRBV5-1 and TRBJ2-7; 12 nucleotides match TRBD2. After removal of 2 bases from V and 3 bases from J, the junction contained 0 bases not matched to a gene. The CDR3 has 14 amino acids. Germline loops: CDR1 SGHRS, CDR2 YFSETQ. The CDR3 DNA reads TGCGCCAGCAGCTTACTAGCGGGGGGCTACGAGCAGTACTTC. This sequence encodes CASSLLAGGYEQYF. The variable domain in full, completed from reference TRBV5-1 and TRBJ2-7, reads KAGVTQTPRYLIKTRGQQVTLSCSPISGHRSVSWYQQTPGQGLQFLFEYFSETQRNKGNFPGRFSGRQFSNSRSEMNVSTLELGDSALYLCASSLLAGGYEQYFGPGTRLTVT.